The T cell receptor (beta chain) under discussion was sequenced for a study of T cell responses to AZD1222 COVID-19 vaccine. Sequencing was performed with immunoSEQ multiplex PCR; in TCRdb, only in-frame clones are kept and a portion is missing. Of around 130,000 clones listed, 75% to 90% are singletons. This clone was recorded only once. CDR3 length: 16 amino acids. CDR1 is SGHVS and CDR2 is FNYEAQ in the germline V gene. Trimming at V came to 5 bases and at J to 8 bases, leaving 14 bases not matched to a gene. The sample here was peripheral blood, taken on day 0 of AZD1222 vaccination. This receptor was obtained from an adult in good health. V and J are TRBV7-6 and TRBJ1-2; TRBD1 matches at 10 bases. CDR3 residues: CASSTPASGQGGGYTF. The DNA of the CDR3 is TGTGCCAGCAGCACTCCCGCTAGCGGACAGGGGGGCGGCTACACCTTC.